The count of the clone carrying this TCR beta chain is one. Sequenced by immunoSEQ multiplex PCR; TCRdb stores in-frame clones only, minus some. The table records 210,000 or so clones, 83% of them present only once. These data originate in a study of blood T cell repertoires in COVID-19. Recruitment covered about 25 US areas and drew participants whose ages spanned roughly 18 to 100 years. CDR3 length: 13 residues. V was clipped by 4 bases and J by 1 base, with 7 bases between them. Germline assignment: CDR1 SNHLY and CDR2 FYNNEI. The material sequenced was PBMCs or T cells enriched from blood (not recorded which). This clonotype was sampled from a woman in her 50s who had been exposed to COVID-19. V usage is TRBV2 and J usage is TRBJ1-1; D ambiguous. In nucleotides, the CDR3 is TGTGCCAGCAGTGCACGGGAGAACACTGAAGCTTTCTTT. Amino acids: CASSARENTEAFF. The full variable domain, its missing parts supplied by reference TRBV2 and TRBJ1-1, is EPEVTQTPSHQVTQMGQEVILRCVPISNHLYFYWYRQILGQKVEFLVSFYNNEISEKSEIFDDQFSVERPDGSNFTLKIRSTKLEDSAMYFCASSARENTEAFFGQGTRLTVV.